The 28 T cell receptor beta chains below all came from one sample that was sequenced in a study of response to subunit inactivated influenza vaccine. TCRdb reprocessed the RT-PCR reads with MiXCR, giving one entry per CDR3 protein. Of 430,000 or so distinct CDR3 sequences in the sample, 11% were seen once. The sample in question was PBMCs from blood, obtained roughly 46 days after vaccination. Receptor source: a man in his fifties who received an inactivated influenza vaccine.

In its sample, this clonotype was seen many times. The chain recombines TRBV15 with TRBJ2-3; 8 nucleotides line up with TRBD2. V trimming: 1 base; J trimming: 2 bases; junction bases outside the gene matches: 8. This CDR3 is built from 17 residues. The germline V gene encodes CDR1 LNHNV and CDR2 YYDKDF (reference sequence). In nucleotides, the CDR3 is TGTGCCACCAGCAGAGTCGGCGGGGGGCCCTCCACAGATACGCAGTATTTT. It codes for CATSRVGGGPSTDTQYF.

The rearrangement links TRBV4-3 to TRBJ2-3; 8 bases agree with TRBD2. Germline V gene sequence: CDR1 LGHNA, CDR2 YSLEER. The CDR3 length is 16 residues. V lost 1 base, J lost 2 bases, and 5 bases stayed unmatched. The CDR3 here is CASSQAGGRHTDTQYF. DNA for the CDR3: TGCGCCAGCAGCCAAGCTGGCGGGAGGCACACAGATACGCAGTATTTT.

This clonotype was counted only a few times. The chain uses TRBV12-3 or TRBV12-4 and TRBJ1-1, with a weak D call TRBD1 (6 bases). The CDR3 totals 15 residues. V shed 3 bases and J shed 2 bases, with 13 bases lying between them. Here the CDR3 reads CASSFAGDSNTEAFF. In nucleotides, the CDR3 is TGTGCCAGCAGTTTCGCAGGGGATTCCAACACTGAAGCTTTCTTT.

This clonotype was counted between two and nine times. The gene calls are TRBV7-2 and TRBJ2-1; possible D gene TRBD2, 5 bases. With 5 bases removed from V and 4 bases from J, the gap between germline ends came to 18 bases. This CDR3 has 16 amino acids. The V gene's germline CDR1 is SGHTA and CDR2 FQGNSA. The CDR3, as DNA: TGTGCCAGCAGCACGAGAACGGGATTCTATTACAATGAGCAGTTCTTC. This translates into CASSTRTGFYYNEQFF.

This clonotype was picked up a small number of times. V and J are TRBV7-8 and TRBJ2-1; 9 nucleotides align to TRBD2. The CDR3 is made up of 14 amino acids. V dropped 1 base and J dropped 9; count of bases not matched to a gene: 4. In germline, CDR1 is SGHVS, CDR2 FQNEAQ. CDR3 sequence (DNA): TGTGCCAGCAGCTTAGGACTAGCGGTTCCTGAGCAGTTCTTC. Amino acid sequence: CASSLGLAVPEQFF.

This clonotype was seen repeatedly, ten times or more. The V and J genes are TRBV10-3 and TRBJ2-5; 10 bases fit TRBD2. This CDR3 region has 15 residues. Germline-derived CDR1 and CDR2 are ENHRY and SYGVKD. V was clipped by 6 bases and J by 2 bases; unmatched bases: 6. In nucleotides, the CDR3 is TGTGCCATCAGCACTAGCGGGATGGGACAAGAGACCCAGTACTTC. This encodes CAISTSGMGQETQYF.

The chain uses TRBV9 and TRBJ1-2; tentatively, D is TRBD1 (5 bases). The CDR3 spans 14 residues. In germline, CDR1 is SGDLS, CDR2 YYNGEE. Trimming stripped 0 bases from V and 4 bases from J, with 10 bases between. CDR3 in DNA: TGTGCCAGCAGCGTAGGACCTGACAGCTATGGCTACACCTTC. Protein sequence: CASSVGPDSYGYTF.

This clonotype was recorded at least ten times. The chain's CDR3 is CASSIGTSGRKETQYF. CDR3 bases: TGTGCCAGCAGCATCGGGACTAGCGGGAGAAAAGAGACCCAGTACTTC. J is TRBJ2-5 and V is TRBV7-8; 14 bases are a match to TRBD2. Trimming took 5 bases from V and 3 from J; bases not matched to a gene: 5. Germline lookup yields CDR1 SGHVS and CDR2 FQNEAQ. The CDR3 covers 16 residues.

Many counts were recorded for this clonotype. The chain joins TRBV4-2 to TRBJ2-1; 12 bases are a match to TRBD1. Germline loops: CDR1 LGHNA, CDR2 YNFKEQ. J gave up 0 bases and V 5 bases, and 2 bases lay outside the gene matches. The CDR3 runs to 16 residues. The CDR3 spells CASSGTGGYSYNEQFF. CDR3 nucleotides: TGTGCCAGCAGCGGGACAGGGGGCTACTCCTACAATGAGCAGTTCTTC.

This clonotype appeared many times. J is TRBJ1-2 and V is TRBV6-2 or TRBV6-3; unclear D gene. CDR1 is MNHEY and CDR2 is SVGEGT in the germline V gene. This CDR3 comprises 12 residues. The ends were cut back, 2 bases at V and 4 bases at J, with 5 bases in the middle. CDR3 protein: CASSYRTYGYTF. The CDR3 coding sequence is TGTGCCAGCAGTTACCGGACCTATGGCTACACCTTC.

The V call is TRBV4-3, the J call TRBJ2-3; D gene unclear. Germline lookup yields CDR1 LGHNA and CDR2 YSLEER. The CDR3 loop spans 14 amino acids. V lost 0 bases to trimming and J lost 2 bases, with 6 bases between them. The CDR3 spells CASSQEIYTDTQYF. Here the CDR3 DNA reads TGCGCCAGCAGCCAAGAGATTTACACAGATACGCAGTATTTT.

Ten or more counts support this clonotype. The DNA of the CDR3 is TGCAGTGCTAGAGATTTGGAGAGGGGCAGGAATGAGCAGTTCTTC. Translated: CSARDLERGRNEQFF. V is TRBV20-1 and J is TRBJ2-1; TRBD1 or TRBD2 may be the D gene (5 bases each). V lost 0 bases and J 7 bases, leaving 16 bases between the germline ends. Per the germline V gene, CDR1 is DFQATT and CDR2 is SNEGSKA (reference sequence). The CDR3 runs to 15 residues.

The CDR3 reads CSARGTSRETQYF. Written as DNA, the CDR3 is TGCAGTGCTAGAGGTACTAGCAGAGAGACCCAGTACTTC. This chain links TRBV20-1 with TRBJ2-5, with D possibly being TRBD2 (6 bases). Germline values: CDR1 DFQATT, CDR2 SNEGSKA (reference sequence). The CDR3 runs 13 residues. The V gene lost 1 base and the J gene lost 4 bases, with 10 bases spanning the gap.

This clonotype was seen a few times. V usage is TRBV10-3 and J usage is TRBJ2-5, with D unresolved. The V and J ends lost 6 bases and 2 bases respectively, with 4 bases between them. The CDR3 loop spans 11 amino acids. The germline CDR1 and CDR2 sequences are ENHRY and SYGVKD. CDR3 coding DNA: TGTGCCATCAGATCACAAGAGACCCAGTACTTC. As protein: CAIRSQETQYF.

The gene calls are TRBV9 and TRBJ2-3, with D unresolved. Trimming shortened V by 0 bases and J by 0 bases, and 11 bases separated the two germline ends. CDR1 is SGDLS and CDR2 is YYNGEE in the germline V gene. The CDR3 sequence is 16 residues long. This CDR3 reads CASSVGVGTSTDTQYF. The CDR3 region has the DNA TGTGCCAGCAGCGTAGGTGTCGGCACTAGCACAGATACGCAGTATTTT.

This clonotype occurred a few times. In nucleotides, the CDR3 is TGTGCCAGCAGTGAAATATCTGGAGAAAAACTGTTTTTT. Its protein is CASSEISGEKLFF. The V and J genes are TRBV25-1 and TRBJ1-4; D not resolved. Between the trimmed V and J ends, which lost 2 bases and 8 bases, there was a span of 9 bases. The CDR3 runs to 13 residues. CDR1 MGHDK and CDR2 SYGVNS come from the germline V gene.

The gene calls are TRBV28 and TRBJ1-5; 10 bases fit TRBD1. The CDR3 spans 14 residues. Trimming took 5 bases from V and 5 from J; bases not matched to a gene: 3. Germline assignment: CDR1 MDHEN and CDR2 SYDVKM. CDR3 sequence (DNA): TGTGCCAGCAGTCGGACAGGGGGTTATCAGCCCCAGCATTTT. It encodes CASSRTGGYQPQHF.

The table lists this clonotype with many counts. The chain combines TRBV7-2 with TRBJ1-1; 7 bases are a match to TRBD1. Germline CDR1 SGHTA, CDR2 FQGNSA. This CDR3 spans 15 amino acids. Germline trimming cut 5 bases from V and 4 bases from J; bases unmatched to any gene: 10. The CDR3 DNA follows: TGTGCCAGCAGCGGCGACAGGGTAGGGGGCACTGAAGCTTTCTTT. Protein sequence: CASSGDRVGGTEAFF.

The chain is built from TRBV11-2 and TRBJ1-6; D gene uncertain. The germline CDR1 and CDR2 sequences are SGHAT and FQNNGV. This CDR3 is 16 amino acids long. With 7 bases removed from V and 4 bases from J, the gap between germline ends came to 17 bases. The CDR3 DNA reads as TGTGCCAGCACCCTATATGGGATGGAATATAATTCACCCCTCCACTTT. Its protein is CASTLYGMEYNSPLHF.

The rearrangement links TRBV5-1 to TRBJ2-1; TRBD2 is a possible D gene (5 bases). V lost 0 bases and J 8 bases, leaving 9 bases between the germline ends. CDR3 length equals 13 residues. Germline V gene data show CDR1 as SGHRS and CDR2 as YFSETQ. Written as DNA, the CDR3 is TGCGCCAGCAGCTTGGAGCCGGGATATGAGCAGTTCTTC. It codes for CASSLEPGYEQFF.

The CDR3 sequence is CSAPPGGTGNQPQHF. CDR3 bases: TGCAGTGCCCCGCCCGGCGGGACCGGCAATCAGCCCCAGCATTTT. This chain uses TRBV20-1 with TRBJ1-5; D is possibly TRBD1 (5 bases). Trimming left V 6 bases short and J 2 bases short, with 17 bases between. The CDR3 loop spans 15 amino acids. Germline CDR1 is DFQATT and CDR2 is SNEGSKA (reference sequence).

In its sample, this clonotype was seen a few times. The chain combines TRBV20-1 with TRBJ1-6; no clear D. Trimming left V 0 bases short and J 1 base short, with 13 bases between. The CDR3 runs to 17 residues. CDR1 is DFQATT and CDR2 is SNEGSKA in the germline V gene (reference sequence). CDR3 residues: CSARDRSEVSYNSPLHF. The CDR3 bases are TGCAGTGCTAGAGATCGGTCCGAGGTGTCCTATAATTCACCCCTCCACTTT.

The chain uses TRBV9 and TRBJ1-4, with D perhaps matching TRBD1 (5 bases). Trimming left V 4 bases short and J 0 bases short, with 13 bases between. Germline assignment: CDR1 SGDLS and CDR2 YYNGEE. The CDR3 covers 16 residues. Here the CDR3 DNA reads TGTGCCAGCAGCCCGGGGACGCTTGCAACTAATGAAAAACTGTTTTTT. Translating gives CASSPGTLATNEKLFF.

This clonotype has only a few counts. The V gene is TRBV28, the J gene TRBJ2-3; 10 bases fit TRBD2. The CDR3 is 19 residues long. Germline V CDR1 and CDR2: MDHEN, SYDVKM. The J segment lost 3 bases and the V segment lost 3 bases, leaving 15 bases of the junction unmatched. As DNA, the CDR3 is TGTGCCAGCAGTTTCCCGTCTAGCGGGAGTAAAGGGTGGACAGATACGCAGTATTTT. Translated, it gives CASSFPSSGSKGWTDTQYF.

This clonotype was detected many times. The V and J genes are TRBV29-1 and TRBJ1-2; TRBD1 matches 8 bases. Germline CDR1 reads SQVTM; CDR2 reads ANQGSEA. J gave up 3 bases and V 4 bases, and 4 bases lay outside the gene matches. The CDR3 extends over 13 amino acids. Here the CDR3 reads CSVGQGKDYGYTF. The CDR3 region has the DNA TGCAGCGTTGGACAGGGGAAGGACTATGGCTACACCTTC.

This clonotype has more than one count but fewer than ten. The chain employs TRBV20-1 and TRBJ1-1; D may be TRBD1 (6 bases). V was trimmed by 4 bases and J by 0 bases, leaving 12 bases between them. Germline CDR1 reads DFQATT; CDR2 reads SNEGSKA (reference sequence). The CDR3 contains 14 residues. CDR3: CSAKTGHLNTEAFF. The CDR3 region has the DNA TGCAGTGCTAAAACGGGACACTTGAACACTGAAGCTTTCTTT.

The table lists this clonotype with a few counts. V and J are TRBV5-1 and TRBJ2-3, with D possibly TRBD2 on 5 matching bases. Germline values: CDR1 SGHRS, CDR2 YFSETQ. V was pared by 0 bases and J by 0 bases, with 11 bases between. The CDR3 has 16 residues. The CDR3 DNA sequence: TGCGCCAGCAGCTTGGTGGCCGGGATTAGCACAGATACGCAGTATTTT. It translates to CASSLVAGISTDTQYF.

The chain uses TRBV6-6 and TRBJ1-1; D remains ambiguous. This CDR3 is 12 amino acids long. V lost 6 bases and J lost 4, with 9 bases in between. Germline values: CDR1 MNHNY, CDR2 SVGAGI (reference sequence). In DNA, the CDR3 is TGTGCCAGCAGCAAGGTTGGCACTGAAGCTTTCTTT. This gives the protein CASSKVGTEAFF.